Following are 27 T cell receptor beta chains from one sample sequenced in a study of immune cell composition in non-small cell lung cancer. Using immunoSEQ multiplex PCR, the repertoire was profiled, and TCRdb retains in-frame clones only, with some absent. The sample has about 11,000 clones; roughly 60% are singletons. Sample: lung tumor tissue. These receptors were obtained from a human donor with non-small cell lung cancer.

The rearrangement links TRBV19 to TRBJ2-3; TRBD2 matches 11 bases. From germline, CDR1 is LNHDA and CDR2 SQIVND (reference sequence). With V trimmed by 5 bases and J by 3 bases, 4 bases remained unmatched. CDR3 length: 15 residues. The DNA for the CDR3 is TGTGCCAGTAGTTCGGGACTAGCGGCGACAGATACGCAGTATTTT. This codes for CASSSGLAATDTQYF.

The J gene is TRBJ1-5, the V gene TRBV28; the match to TRBD1 covers 7 bases. CDR3 length equals 16 residues. Germline trimming cut 5 bases from V and 3 bases from J; bases unmatched to any gene: 10. The germline CDR1 and CDR2 sequences are MDHEN and SYDVKM. CDR3 sequence: CASSPRLQGDNQPQHF. For the CDR3, the DNA is TGTGCCAGCAGTCCTAGACTCCAGGGGGACAATCAGCCCCAGCATTTT.

V gene TRBV11-3 combines with J gene TRBJ2-5; D unclear. The CDR3 sequence is 13 residues long. CDR1 and CDR2 from the germline V gene are SGHNT and YENEEA. Deletions cut 5 bases from V and 1 base from J, with 8 bases between. The CDR3 loop reads CASSASPQETQYF. As DNA, the CDR3 is TGTGCCAGCAGCGCTAGTCCCCAAGAGACCCAGTACTTC. Full variable domain (outside the CDR3, taken from reference TRBV11-3 and TRBJ2-5): EAGVVQSPRYKIIEKKQPVAFWCNPISGHNTLYWYLQNLGQGPELLIRYENEEAVDDSQLPKDRFSAERLKGVDSTLKIQPAELGDSAVYLCASSASPQETQYFGPGTRLLVL.

The sample holds a few counts of this clone. The chain links TRBV5-1 to TRBJ1-2; TRBD1 matches at 11 bases. This CDR3 region has 15 residues. Trimming removed 3 bases from V and 3 bases from J; junction bases left unmatched: 4. Germline V gives CDR1 SGHRS, CDR2 YFSETQ. The CDR3 DNA follows: TGCGCCAGCAGCTCAGGACAGGGGGCTTACTATGGCTACACCTTC. Protein sequence: CASSSGQGAYYGYTF.

The chain has TRBV27 and TRBJ2-3; D perhaps matches TRBD1 (5 bases). V was trimmed by 5 bases and J by 10 bases, leaving 13 bases between them. Germline lookup yields CDR1 MNHEY and CDR2 SMNVEV (reference sequence). There are 12 residues in the CDR3. The CDR3 region is CASSNTGTPQYF. The CDR3 DNA sequence: TGTGCCAGCAGTAACACAGGTACTCCGCAGTATTTT.

The chain is built from TRBV7-9 and TRBJ2-4, with D uncertain. The CDR3 sequence is 14 residues long. Germline V gene sequence: CDR1 SEHNR, CDR2 FQNEAQ (reference sequence). V was pared by 1 base and J by 8 bases, with 12 bases between. CDR3 sequence reads: CASSLGAPPDIQYF. CDR3 coding DNA: TGTGCCAGCAGCTTAGGGGCGCCTCCCGACATTCAGTACTTC. Complete variable domain (other parts from reference TRBV7-9 and TRBJ2-4): DTGVSQNPRHKITKRGQNVTFRCDPISEHNRLYWYRQTLGQGPEFLTYFQNEAQLEKSRLLSDRFSAERPKGSFSTLEIQRTEQGDSAMYLCASSLGAPPDIQYFGAGTRLSVL.

This clone was observed once. The V gene is TRBV10-2, the J gene TRBJ2-5; perhaps TRBD1 as D (5 bases). The end of the DNA is better explained by TRBJ2-7, so the J call may be wrong. Germline V lookup: CDR1 WSHSY, CDR2 SAAADI. CDR3 size: 12 residues. This chain's CDR3 is CASSGTGYEQYF. In DNA form, the CDR3 reads TGCGCCAGCAGTGGCACAGGATACGAGCAGTACTTC.

V and J are TRBV4-3 and TRBJ2-7, with no clear D. Trimming took off 1 base at V and 0 bases at J, with 10 bases between the two ends. Germline CDR1 and CDR2: LGHNA and YSLEER. The CDR3 sequence is 15 residues long. CDR3 protein: CASSQVVTDSYEQYF. In nucleotides, the CDR3 is TGCGCCAGCAGCCAAGTGGTAACTGACTCCTACGAGCAGTACTTC.

V is TRBV4-3 and J is TRBJ1-2; 10 nucleotides line up with TRBD1. There are 21 residues in the CDR3. Germline CDR1 and CDR2: LGHNA and YSLEER. V was clipped by 0 bases and J by 4 bases; unmatched bases: 20. The CDR3 region is CASSQEDGLGRQGAFIYGYTF. The CDR3 region has the DNA TGCGCCAGCAGCCAAGAAGACGGTCTGGGACGACAGGGGGCTTTTATCTATGGCTACACCTTC.

The chain recombines TRBV7-2 with TRBJ2-7; 8 nucleotides line up with TRBD2. J gave up 4 bases and V 3 bases, and 17 bases lay outside the gene matches. Germline V lookup: CDR1 SGHTA, CDR2 FQGNSA. The CDR3 has 18 residues. In DNA, the CDR3 is TGTGCCAGCAGCTTTAGGAGTACTAGCGGAGGCGAGATATACGAGCAGTACTTC. Encoded protein: CASSFRSTSGGEIYEQYF.

The chain combines TRBV6-1 with TRBJ2-5; 10 bases line up with TRBD2. This CDR3 is built from 17 residues. Germline trimming cut 1 base from V and 5 bases from J; bases unmatched to any gene: 10. Per the germline V gene, CDR1 is MNHNS and CDR2 is SASEGT. The chain's CDR3 is CASSEEGRSSGGETQYF. CDR3 in DNA: TGTGCCAGCAGTGAAGAGGGTAGGAGTAGCGGGGGGGAGACCCAGTACTTC.

The chain combines TRBV29-1 with TRBJ2-5, with D possibly TRBD1 on 8 matching bases. Trimming left V 7 bases short and J 7 bases short, with 19 bases between. Germline assignment: CDR1 SQVTM and CDR2 ANQGSEA. The CDR3 extends over 13 amino acids. This CDR3 is CSGQTGEGVTQYF. CDR3 bases: TGCAGCGGACAGACAGGGGAGGGGGTGACCCAGTACTTC. The whole variable domain, remainder taken from reference TRBV29-1 and TRBJ2-5, is SAVISQKPSRDICQRGTSLTIQCQVDSQVTMMFWYRQQPGQSLTLIATANQGSEATYESGFVIDKFPISRPNLTFSTLTVSNMSPEDSSIYLCSGQTGEGVTQYFGPGTRLLVL.

The rearrangement links TRBV5-6 to TRBJ2-1, with 10 positions matching TRBD2. The CDR3 contains 13 residues. Germline-derived CDR1 and CDR2 are SGHDT and YYEEEE. V lost 10 bases and J lost 5; bases outside the gene matches: 6. The CDR3 protein is CAWTSGPNNEQFF. DNA for the CDR3: TGTGCCTGGACTAGCGGACCTAACAATGAGCAGTTCTTC.

The V gene is TRBV7-2, the J gene TRBJ2-5, with TRBD2 matching over 7 bases. CDR1 is SGHTA, CDR2 FQGNSA, per germline. V shed 2 bases, J shed 5 bases, and the junction held 8 bases outside the gene matches. The CDR3 length is 15 residues. The CDR3 nucleotides are TGTGCCAGCAGCTTACGGGGAGGGAGCGGGGAGACCCAGTACTTC. It specifies CASSLRGGSGETQYF.

The chain joins TRBV19 to TRBJ2-5; D might be TRBD2 (6 bases). The CDR3 consists of 14 residues. The germline CDR1 and CDR2 sequences are LNHDA and SQIVND (reference sequence). The V end was cut by 6 bases, the J end by 4 bases, with 15 bases between. The CDR3 here is CASSASYGRETQYF. CDR3 nucleotides: TGTGCCAGTAGCGCCTCTTACGGGAGAGAGACCCAGTACTTC.

V and J are TRBV7-2 and TRBJ1-1; tentatively, D is TRBD1 (5 bases). CDR3 length equals 14 residues. Trimming left V 6 bases short and J 2 bases short, with 13 bases between. Germline-derived CDR1 and CDR2 are SGHTA and FQGNSA. The CDR3 coding sequence is TGTGCCAGCAGTAAACAGGCTGGCAACACTGAAGCTTTCTTT. It translates to CASSKQAGNTEAFF. Full variable domain (outside the CDR3, taken from reference TRBV7-2 and TRBJ1-1): GAGVSQSPSNKVTEKGKDVELRCDPISGHTALYWYRQSLGQGLEFLIYFQGNSAPDKSGLPSDRFSAERTGGSVSTLTIQRTQQEDSAVYLCASSKQAGNTEAFFGQGTRLTVV.

This clone has only one observation. The chain is built from TRBV19 and TRBJ1-2, with 8 bases identical to TRBD1. The CDR3 spans 13 residues. The V gene's germline CDR1 is LNHDA and CDR2 SQIVND (reference sequence). Trimming removed 8 bases from V and 3 bases from J; junction bases left unmatched: 5. CDR3 protein: CASRAGGHYGYTF. The CDR3 nucleotides read TGTGCCAGTCGAGCAGGGGGCCACTATGGCTACACCTTC.

The rearrangement uses TRBV11-1 and TRBJ2-7, with a possible D match to TRBD2 (6 bases). The germline gives CDR1 SGHAT, CDR2 FQDESV (reference sequence). V was clipped by 0 bases and J by 2 bases, with 14 bases between them. This CDR3 region has 16 residues. The CDR3 sequence is CASSLAGNGGAYEQYF. For the CDR3, the DNA is TGTGCCAGCAGCTTAGCGGGTAACGGGGGTGCCTACGAGCAGTACTTC.

The chain is built from TRBV4-3 and TRBJ2-7; 8 bases match TRBD1. The CDR3 spans 13 residues. V lost 2 bases, J lost 6 bases, and 3 bases stayed unmatched. Per the germline V gene, CDR1 is LGHNA and CDR2 is YSLEER. The CDR3 sequence is CASSQTQGGEQYF. The CDR3 DNA follows: TGCGCCAGCAGCCAAACACAGGGGGGCGAGCAGTACTTC.

This clone was observed a handful of times. V usage is TRBV7-2 and J usage is TRBJ2-7; TRBD1 matches at 10 bases. From germline, CDR1 is SGHTA and CDR2 FQGNSA. The CDR3 runs to 15 residues. The trim removed 1 base at V and 5 bases at J, leaving 5 bases unmatched. CDR3 in DNA: TGTGCCAGCAGCTTAGGACAGGGGGCTTTCGACGAGCAGTACTTC. Residues: CASSLGQGAFDEQYF.

Sample share makes this clone medium-sized. The rearrangement joins TRBV9 to TRBJ1-2; no firm D call. The CDR3 has 14 residues. Germline V gives CDR1 SGDLS, CDR2 YYNGEE. Trimming took 0 bases from V and 5 from J, leaving 11 bases between them. The CDR3 DNA reads as TGTGCCAGCAGCGTAGACATAGAGGGATATGGCTACACCTTC. Encoded protein: CASSVDIEGYGYTF.

The chain uses TRBV2 and TRBJ1-1; D gene uncertain. Germline-derived CDR1 and CDR2 are SNHLY and FYNNEI. Trimming left V 4 bases short and J 7 bases short, with 13 bases between. The CDR3 has 13 amino acids. The CDR3 sequence is CASSVFEGSEAFF. CDR3 nucleotide sequence: TGTGCCAGCAGTGTCTTTGAAGGGAGTGAAGCTTTCTTT.

The J gene is TRBJ1-1, the V gene TRBV7-2; the D gene is possibly TRBD1 (6 bases). CDR3 size: 15 residues. Germline V gene lookup returns CDR1 SGHTA and CDR2 FQGNSA. Trimming stripped 4 bases from V and 3 bases from J, with 15 bases between. The CDR3 coding sequence is TGTGCCAGCAGCTCCCGGGGAGGGGGTTACACTGAAGCTTTCTTT. Protein: CASSSRGGGYTEAFF. The complete variable domain, with remaining parts taken from reference TRBV7-2 and TRBJ1-1, reads GAGVSQSPSNKVTEKGKDVELRCDPISGHTALYWYRQSLGQGLEFLIYFQGNSAPDKSGLPSDRFSAERTGGSVSTLTIQRTQQEDSAVYLCASSSRGGGYTEAFFGQGTRLTVV.

This clone was seen only once. The chain uses TRBV27 and TRBJ2-7; D is uncertain. This CDR3 comprises 13 residues. Trimming took 3 bases from V and 2 from J, leaving 8 bases between them. The germline gives CDR1 MNHEY, CDR2 SMNVEV (reference sequence). CDR3 bases: TGTGCCAGCAGTTTCATGGAGACCTACGAGCAGTACTTC. Its translation is CASSFMETYEQYF.

The rearrangement joins TRBV4-3 to TRBJ2-2; D may be TRBD1 (6 bases). Per the germline V gene, CDR1 is LGHNA and CDR2 is YSLEER. The CDR3 is 15 amino acids. Between the trimmed V and J ends, which lost 4 bases and 0 bases, there was a span of 9 bases. This CDR3 reads CASSRTVTNTGELFF. In DNA form, the CDR3 reads TGCGCCAGCAGCCGGACAGTAACGAACACCGGGGAGCTGTTTTTT.

The CDR3 sequence is CASSLEWTSGETQYF. The CDR3 region has the DNA TGCGCCAGCAGCCTGGAGTGGACTAGCGGAGAGACCCAGTACTTC. The J gene is TRBJ2-5, the V gene TRBV4-1, with 10 bases lining up with TRBD2. Trimming at V came to 4 bases and at J to 4 bases, leaving 6 bases not matched to a gene. The CDR3 has 15 residues. In germline, CDR1 is MGHRA, CDR2 YSYEKL.

CDR3 amino acids: CASSLVGQGALEETQYF. For the CDR3, the DNA is TGTGCCAGCAGCTTAGTAGGACAGGGGGCGCTAGAGGAGACCCAGTACTTC. The genes are TRBV7-9 and TRBJ2-5, with 11 nucleotides matching TRBD1. The CDR3 has 17 amino acids. V shed 1 base, J shed 5 bases, and the junction held 9 bases outside the gene matches. Looked up from germline, CDR1 is SEHNR and CDR2 is FQNEAQ (reference sequence).